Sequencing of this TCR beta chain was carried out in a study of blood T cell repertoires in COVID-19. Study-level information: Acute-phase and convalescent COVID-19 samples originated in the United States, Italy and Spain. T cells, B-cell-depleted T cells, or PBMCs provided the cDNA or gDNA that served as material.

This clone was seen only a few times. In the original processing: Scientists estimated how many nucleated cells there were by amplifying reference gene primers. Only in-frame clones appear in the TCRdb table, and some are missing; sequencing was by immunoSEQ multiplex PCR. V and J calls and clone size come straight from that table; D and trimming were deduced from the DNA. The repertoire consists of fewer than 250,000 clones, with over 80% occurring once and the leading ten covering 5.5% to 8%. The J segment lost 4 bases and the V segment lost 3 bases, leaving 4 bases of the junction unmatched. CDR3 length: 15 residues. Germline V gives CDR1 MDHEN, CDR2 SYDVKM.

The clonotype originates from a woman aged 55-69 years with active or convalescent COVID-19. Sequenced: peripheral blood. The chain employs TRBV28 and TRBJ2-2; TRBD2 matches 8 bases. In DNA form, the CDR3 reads TGTGCCAGCAGTTTCGGACTAGCCGGCACCGGGGAGCTGTTTTTT. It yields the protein CASSFGLAGTGELFF.